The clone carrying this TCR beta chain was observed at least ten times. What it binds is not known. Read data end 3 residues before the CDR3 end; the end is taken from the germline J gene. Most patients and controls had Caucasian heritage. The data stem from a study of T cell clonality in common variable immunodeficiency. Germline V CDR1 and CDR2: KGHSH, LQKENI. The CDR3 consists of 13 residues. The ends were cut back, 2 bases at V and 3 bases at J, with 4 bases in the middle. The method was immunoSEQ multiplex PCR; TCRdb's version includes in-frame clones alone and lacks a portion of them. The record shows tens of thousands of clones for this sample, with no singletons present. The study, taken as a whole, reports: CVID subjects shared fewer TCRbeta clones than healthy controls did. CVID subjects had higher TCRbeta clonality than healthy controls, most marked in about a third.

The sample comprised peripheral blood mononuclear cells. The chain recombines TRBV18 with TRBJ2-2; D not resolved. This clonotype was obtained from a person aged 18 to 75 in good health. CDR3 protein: CASSPRDTGELFF. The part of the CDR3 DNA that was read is TGTGCCAGCTCACCAAGGGACACCGGGGAG.